These 27 T cell receptor beta chains came from one sample sequenced in a study of cytomegalovirus exposure and HLA in healthy donors. In the PCR, 60 Vbeta and 13 Jbeta primers were used. TCRdb's copy holds only in-frame clones and misses some; the assay was immunoSEQ multiplex PCR. The table includes approximately 200,000 clones, roughly 84% detected once. Sequenced sample: PBMCs. The origin of the receptors is a boy aged 5 to 17 in good health and CMV-seronegative.

This clone was detected only once. This CDR3 reads CASSPRTGAPGGANVLTF. The CDR3 DNA reads TGCGCCAGCAGCCCGAGGACAGGGGCTCCGGGGGGGGCCAACGTCCTGACTTTC. This sequence joins TRBV5-1 and TRBJ2-6; 9 positions agree with TRBD1. This CDR3 has 18 amino acids. J gave up 4 bases and V 4 bases, and 12 bases lay outside the gene matches. Germline values: CDR1 SGHRS, CDR2 YFSETQ.

The chain carries TRBV15 and TRBJ2-7; 13 bases line up with TRBD2. Germline V CDR1 and CDR2: LNHNV, YYDKDF (reference sequence). The CDR3 loop spans 15 amino acids. J was trimmed by 7 bases and V by 5 bases; bases with no gene match: 8. Here the CDR3 reads CATSGTSGGAEEQYF. The CDR3 DNA follows: TGTGCCACCAGCGGCACTAGCGGGGGGGCCGAGGAGCAGTACTTC.

The rearrangement uses TRBV5-4 and TRBJ2-1; D might be TRBD1 (5 bases). This CDR3 spans 13 amino acids. V lost 4 bases to trimming and J lost 9 bases, with 14 bases between them. The germline gives CDR1 SGHNT, CDR2 YYREEE (reference sequence). CDR3 coding DNA: TGTGCCAGCAGCCCCCCGCAGGGTGCTGAGCAGTTCTTC. It specifies CASSPPQGAEQFF.

The rearrangement joins TRBV10-3 to TRBJ2-7; 9 bases are a match to TRBD1. CDR1 and CDR2 (germline): ENHRY, SYGVKD. The CDR3 has 13 amino acids. V shed 7 bases and J 3 bases; nucleotides not matched to a gene: 4. The CDR3 DNA reads TGTGCCATCACCGGGACAGGGTTCTACGAGCAGTACTTC. Its translation: CAITGTGFYEQYF.

In nucleotides, the CDR3 is TGTGCCAGCAGCCCTAAAGCGGCAGGGGGCTACGAGCAGTACTTC. It encodes CASSPKAAGGYEQYF. This chain connects TRBV9 to TRBJ2-7; TRBD1 agrees at 7 bases. Germline trimming cut 4 bases from V and 3 bases from J; bases unmatched to any gene: 10. The CDR3 consists of 15 residues. Germline V gene data show CDR1 as SGDLS and CDR2 as YYNGEE.

The rearrangement joins TRBV6-1 to TRBJ1-1, with D unclear. The CDR3 runs to 10 residues. V was cut by 6 bases and J by 10 bases, with 9 bases left in between. Germline CDR1 is MNHNS and CDR2 is SASEGT. CDR3: CASREEVAFF. The DNA of the CDR3 is TGTGCCAGCAGAGAGGAGGTAGCTTTCTTT.

The rearrangement links TRBV4-1 to TRBJ2-1; D uncertain. The germline V and J ends were trimmed by 2 bases and 4 bases, with 9 bases remaining between them. The CDR3 totals 14 residues. CDR1 is MGHRA, CDR2 YSYEKL, per germline. The CDR3 DNA reads TGCGCCAGCAGCCAATATTTATCTTACAATGAGCAGTTCTTC. This sequence encodes CASSQYLSYNEQFF.

The CDR3 loop reads CATSTGFEAEAFF. CDR3 DNA sequence: TGTGCCACCTCGACAGGGTTTGAGGCTGAAGCTTTCTTT. J is TRBJ1-1 and V is TRBV19; TRBD1 agrees at 7 bases. CDR1 is LNHDA, CDR2 SQIVND, per germline (reference sequence). This CDR3 has 13 amino acids. The trim removed 10 bases at V and 6 bases at J, leaving 11 bases unmatched.

This rearrangement joins TRBV12-5 to TRBJ1-2; TRBD1 matches 8 bases. Germline V gene lookup returns CDR1 LGHNT and CDR2 FRNRAP. Losses at the gene ends were 3 bases for V and 8 bases for J; bases not matched to a gene: 11. The CDR3 loop spans 15 amino acids. For the CDR3, the DNA is TGTGCTAGTGGTTTAAGGACTGACAGGGGAGGAGGCTACACCTTC. Amino acids: CASGLRTDRGGGYTF.

The J gene is TRBJ2-7, the V gene TRBV5-1, with D perhaps TRBD2 (5 bases). The CDR3 extends over 14 amino acids. Germline CDR1 SGHRS, CDR2 YFSETQ. V was clipped by 1 base and J by 1 base, with 9 bases between them. CDR3 protein: CASSLLGESYEQYF. In DNA form, the CDR3 reads TGCGCCAGCAGCTTGCTCGGGGAATCCTACGAGCAGTACTTC.

The chain joins TRBV5-1 to TRBJ1-5; the D is unclear. V lost 0 bases and J 4 bases, leaving 8 bases between the germline ends. Germline loops: CDR1 SGHRS, CDR2 YFSETQ. This CDR3 spans 14 amino acids. CDR3 amino acids: CASSLDRANQPQHF. Here the CDR3 DNA reads TGCGCCAGCAGCTTGGACCGCGCTAATCAGCCCCAGCATTTT.

In this sample, this clone turned up a few times. This chain uses TRBV5-1 with TRBJ2-5; TRBD1 matches 9 bases. Trimming removed 4 bases from V and 4 bases from J; junction bases left unmatched: 8. From germline, CDR1 is SGHRS and CDR2 YFSETQ. This CDR3 is 15 amino acids long. The CDR3 bases are TGCGCCAGCAGCCAGGGACAGGGAAGAGGAGAGACCCAGTACTTC. Translated, it gives CASSQGQGRGETQYF. The full variable domain, in which reference TRBV5-1 and TRBJ2-5 provide the parts outside the CDR3, is KAGVTQTPRYLIKTRGQQVTLSCSPISGHRSVSWYQQTPGQGLQFLFEYFSETQRNKGNFPGRFSGRQFSNSRSEMNVSTLELGDSALYLCASSQGQGRGETQYFGPGTRLLVL.

The V and J genes are TRBV19 and TRBJ2-3, with 8 positions matching TRBD1. The CDR3 covers 16 residues. V was clipped by 3 bases and J by 0 bases; unmatched bases: 5. Germline-derived CDR1 and CDR2 are LNHDA and SQIVND (reference sequence). This CDR3 reads CASSIRQGASTDTQYF. The CDR3 DNA reads TGTGCCAGTAGTATCCGTCAGGGGGCTAGCACAGATACGCAGTATTTT. The variable domain in full, completed from reference TRBV19 and TRBJ2-3, reads DGGITQSPKYLFRKEGQNVTLSCEQNLNHDAMYWYRQDPGQGLRLIYYSQIVNDFQKGDIAEGYSVSREKKESFPLTVTSAQKNPTAFYLCASSIRQGASTDTQYFGPGTRLTVL.

This chain connects TRBV7-3 to TRBJ2-1, with 15 bases lining up with TRBD2. The junction had 3 bases not matched to a gene; V was cut back by 6 bases and J by 6 bases. Germline V gene data show CDR1 as SGHTA and CDR2 as FQGTGA. The CDR3 covers 15 residues. CDR3 nucleotide sequence: TGTGCCAGCAGGGGGGGACTAGCGGGAGGCAATGAGCAGTTCTTC. This translates into CASRGGLAGGNEQFF.

The chain joins TRBV2 to TRBJ2-7, with TRBD2 matching over 10 bases. CDR1 and CDR2 from the germline V gene are SNHLY and FYNNEI. The length of the CDR3 is 15 residues. V lost 5 bases to trimming and J lost 7 bases; unmatched junction nucleotides: 11. The CDR3 here is CASSRTSGGFGEQYF. For the CDR3, the DNA is TGTGCCAGCAGTCGGACTAGCGGAGGGTTCGGGGAGCAGTACTTC.

The chain uses TRBV7-2 and TRBJ2-7; weak D call: TRBD2 (6 bases). Looked up from germline, CDR1 is SGHTA and CDR2 is FQGNSA. Between the trimmed V and J ends, which lost 5 bases and 7 bases, there was a span of 12 bases. The CDR3 totals 12 residues. The CDR3 DNA follows: TGTGCCAGCAGCGGAAGCGGGCCTGAGCAGTACTTC. Translation: CASSGSGPEQYF.

The gene calls are TRBV20-1 and TRBJ1-2; D is possibly TRBD1 (6 bases). The germline V and J ends were trimmed by 6 bases and 8 bases, with 10 bases remaining between them. In germline, CDR1 is DFQATT, CDR2 SNEGSKA (reference sequence). The CDR3 has 10 residues. DNA of the CDR3: TGCAGTGCGTACAGGGAGGGCTACACCTTC. Amino acids: CSAYREGYTF.

V usage is TRBV25-1 and J usage is TRBJ2-5; the D gene is possibly TRBD2 (7 bases). V gave up 3 bases and J gave up 4 bases, with 12 bases separating them. Looked up from germline, CDR1 is MGHDK and CDR2 is SYGVNS. The CDR3 is 14 residues long. CDR3 residues: CASSERGRTETQYF. As DNA, the CDR3 is TGTGCCAGCAGTGAGCGGGGGCGGACAGAGACCCAGTACTTC.

V usage is TRBV30 and J usage is TRBJ1-1; TRBD1 might be the D (6 bases). This CDR3 region has 12 residues. Looked up from germline, CDR1 is GTSNPN and CDR2 is SVGIG (reference sequence). V lost 1 base, J lost 10 bases, and 13 bases lay in between. The CDR3 bases are TGTGCCTGGAGTGATTCCGGGACACTAGCTTTCTTT. Protein: CAWSDSGTLAFF.

The rearrangement joins TRBV10-3 to TRBJ2-2; 7 bases map to TRBD1. Looked up from germline, CDR1 is ENHRY and CDR2 is SYGVKD. With V trimmed by 0 bases and J by 0 bases, 1 base remained unmatched. This CDR3 region has 16 residues. The CDR3 bases are TGTGCCATCAGTGAGTCGGGACAGCCGAACACCGGGGAGCTGTTTTTT. Its protein is CAISESGQPNTGELFF.

The gene calls are TRBV5-5 and TRBJ2-1; TRBD1 aligns across 8 bases. J gave up 1 base and V 3 bases, and 9 bases lay outside the gene matches. This CDR3 has 17 residues. Germline lookup yields CDR1 SGHKS and CDR2 YYEKEE (reference sequence). CDR3 region: CASSWPPGGPSYNEQFF. The DNA for the CDR3 is TGTGCCAGCAGCTGGCCCCCAGGGGGCCCTTCCTACAATGAGCAGTTCTTC. Variable domain in full (rest from reference TRBV5-5 and TRBJ2-1): DAGVTQSPTHLIKTRGQQVTLRCSPISGHKSVSWYQQVLGQGPQFIFQYYEKEERGRGNFPDRFSARQFPNYSSELNVNALLLGDSALYLCASSWPPGGPSYNEQFFGPGTRLTVL.

V and J are TRBV14 and TRBJ2-3; possible D gene TRBD2, 6 bases. The CDR3 length is 15 residues. V was pared by 1 base and J by 1 base, with 9 bases between. CDR1 and CDR2 from the germline V gene are SGHDN and FVKESK. The CDR3 region is CASSQGLGGTDTQYF. In DNA, the CDR3 is TGTGCCAGCAGCCAAGGACTAGGTGGCACAGATACGCAGTATTTT.

This clone was counted only a few times. The genes are TRBV7-2 and TRBJ2-5, with TRBD1 as a possible D gene (6 bases). The CDR3 has 15 amino acids. V lost 5 bases and J lost 1, with 14 bases in between. Germline loops: CDR1 SGHTA, CDR2 FQGNSA. CDR3 sequence (DNA): TGTGCCAGCAGCCCAGACCCAGGGGCCCAAGAGACCCAGTACTTC. Amino acid sequence: CASSPDPGAQETQYF.

The chain joins TRBV19 to TRBJ1-5; a weak D match, TRBD1 (5 bases). Trimming cost V 5 bases and J 11 bases, with 10 bases left between them. This CDR3 spans 11 amino acids. Germline CDR1 LNHDA, CDR2 SQIVND (reference sequence). The CDR3 DNA reads as TGTGCCAGTAGTCTATGGGGGGCCCAGCATTTT. Translating gives CASSLWGAQHF.

The J gene is TRBJ1-2, the V gene TRBV10-3, with 9 positions matching TRBD1. The junction had 8 bases not matched to a gene; V was cut back by 8 bases and J by 10 bases. This CDR3 is 12 amino acids long. Germline-derived CDR1 and CDR2 are ENHRY and SYGVKD. The CDR3 is CAIGGQGDNYTF. The CDR3, as DNA: TGTGCCATCGGGGGACAGGGCGACAACTACACCTTC.

This chain joins TRBV30 and TRBJ2-7; 8 bases are shared with TRBD2. With 0 bases clipped from V and 5 bases from J, the junction kept 9 bases outside the gene matches. CDR3 size: 15 residues. Per the germline V gene, CDR1 is GTSNPN and CDR2 is SVGIG (reference sequence). CDR3 protein: CAWSVRAGVLNEQYF. The CDR3 nucleotides are TGTGCCTGGAGTGTACGAGCGGGAGTTCTCAACGAGCAGTACTTC.

The rearrangement links TRBV6-1 to TRBJ1-5; TRBD1 matches at 7 bases. This CDR3 contains 16 residues. Trimming removed 2 bases from V and 6 bases from J; junction bases left unmatched: 10. Per the germline V gene, CDR1 is MNHNS and CDR2 is SASEGT. CDR3 sequence reads: CASSEQRLNRGQPQHF. CDR3 bases: TGTGCCAGCAGTGAACAACGACTCAACAGGGGTCAGCCCCAGCATTTT.